This TCR beta chain is drawn from a study of CD8 T cell repertoires and HIV-1 epitope variants. Study-level findings and limits: No clonotypes responded to the TAALDMSHF plasma variant; a few recognized KF9, one HW9.

The germline gives CDR1 LNHDA, CDR2 SQIVND (reference sequence). The CDR3 length is 20 residues. Using immunoSEQ multiplex PCR, the repertoire was profiled, and TCRdb retains in-frame clones only, with some absent. Of over 5,500 clones listed, about 64% were seen once; the top ten hold approximately 40%. The sample holds a few counts of this clone. What it binds is unknown. One end of the junction fails to match germline, which may point to a read error. The sample taken for sequencing was cultured CD8+ T cells derived from PBMCs. This chain links TRBV19 with TRBJ1-2, with 9 bases identical to TRBD1. The sequence came from a male donor with HIV. CDR3 DNA sequence: TGTGCCAGTAGCATAGAACCGACAGGGGGAACCCCTACCCACTTATATGGCTACACCTTC. Its protein product is CASSIEPTGGTPTHLYGYTF.